Sequencing of this T cell receptor (beta chain) was carried out in a study of control samples from healthy donors and cancer patients. The CDR3 totals 15 residues. CDR1 and CDR2 from the germline V gene are SNHLY and FYNNEI. V lost 6 bases and J 2 bases, leaving 14 bases between the germline ends. Assay: immunoSEQ multiplex PCR; the TCRdb copy retains only in-frame clones and omits some. Among 150,000 or so clones listed, approximately 94% were seen once. This TCR derives from a man between 18 and 35 years old in good health. V and J are TRBV2 and TRBJ1-5; maybe TRBD1 (5 bases). Sequencing was done on a sample of blood. The CDR3 bases are TGTGCCAGCAGCCGGGACGTGCAGGGCAATCAGCCCCAGCATTTT. Its translation: CASSRDVQGNQPQHF.